A single sample is the source of the 5 T cell receptor beta chains below, sequenced in a study of blood T cell repertoires in COVID-19. The table came from immunoSEQ multiplex PCR; TCRdb's copy has only in-frame clones and leaves some out. This table holds a few hundred thousand clones, roughly 86% found once. Sequences were obtained from peripheral blood. These receptors came from a woman in her forties or fifties who had recovered from COVID-19.

The chain combines TRBV4-2 with TRBJ2-1; 7 bases match TRBD2. CDR3 length: 16 amino acids. Germline assignment: CDR1 LGHNA and CDR2 YNFKEQ. V dropped 0 bases and J dropped 9; count of bases not matched to a gene: 11. CDR3 sequence (DNA): TGTGCCAGCAGCCAAGAAGCGCGGGAGCCCTTGGGTGAGCAGTTCTTC. Protein sequence: CASSQEAREPLGEQFF.

This clone was detected only once. The rearrangement joins TRBV21-1 to TRBJ2-3; the table's D call TRBD1 went unverified against the DNA. TRBV21-1 is marked as a pseudogene. This CDR3 is built from 15 residues. DNA for the CDR3: TGTGCCAGCAGCAAAGAGGGGCGACGCACAGATACGCAGTATTTT. It codes for CASSKEGRRTDTQYF.

The chain has TRBV19 and TRBJ1-1, with 8 bases matching TRBD1. The CDR3 consists of 12 residues. Germline V gives CDR1 LNHDA, CDR2 SQIVND (reference sequence). With 5 bases clipped from V and 6 bases from J, the junction kept 2 bases outside the gene matches. CDR3: CASSETGAEAFF. The CDR3 DNA reads TGTGCCAGTAGTGAGACAGGGGCTGAAGCTTTCTTT.

V and J are TRBV11-2 and TRBJ1-3, with D perhaps matching TRBD1 (6 bases). The germline V and J ends were trimmed by 8 bases and 0 bases, with 11 bases remaining between them. The CDR3 runs to 14 residues. Germline-derived CDR1 and CDR2 are SGHAT and FQNNGV. This CDR3 reads CASSGHLSGNTIYF. Here the CDR3 DNA reads TGTGCCAGCTCGGGACACCTCTCTGGAAACACCATATATTTT. Based on the CDR3 plus reference TRBV11-2 and TRBJ1-3, the full variable domain is EAGVAQSPRYKIIEKRQSVAFWCNPISGHATLYWYQQILGQGPKLLIQFQNNGVVDDSQLPKDRFSAERLKGVDSTLKIQPAKLEDSAVYLCASSGHLSGNTIYFGEGSWLTVV.

This rearrangement joins TRBV5-6 to TRBJ2-5, with D unresolved. Deletions cut 4 bases from V and 5 bases from J, with 15 bases between. The germline gives CDR1 SGHDT, CDR2 YYEEEE. There are 14 residues in the CDR3. CDR3 nucleotides: TGTGCCAGCAGCCCCGTAGGAGTAATGGAGACCCAGTACTTC. It yields the protein CASSPVGVMETQYF.